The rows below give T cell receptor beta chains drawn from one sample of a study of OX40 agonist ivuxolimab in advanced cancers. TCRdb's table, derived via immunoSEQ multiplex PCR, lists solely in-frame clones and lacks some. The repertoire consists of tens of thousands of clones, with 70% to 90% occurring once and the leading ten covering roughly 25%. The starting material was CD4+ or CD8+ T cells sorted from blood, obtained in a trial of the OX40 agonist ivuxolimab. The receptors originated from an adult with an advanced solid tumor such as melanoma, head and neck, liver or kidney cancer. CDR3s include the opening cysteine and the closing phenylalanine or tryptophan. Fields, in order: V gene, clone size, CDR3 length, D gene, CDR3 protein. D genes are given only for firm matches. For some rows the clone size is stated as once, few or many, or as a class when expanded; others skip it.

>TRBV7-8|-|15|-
CASSRRYRPNEKLFF
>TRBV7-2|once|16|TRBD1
CASSARTGGAGTEAFF
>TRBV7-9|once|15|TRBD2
CASSSIAGGNVEQFF
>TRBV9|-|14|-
CASSETLYQETQYF
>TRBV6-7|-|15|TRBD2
CASMAGGALADTQYF
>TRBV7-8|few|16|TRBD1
CASSSDRGSIFYEQYF
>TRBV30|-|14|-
CAWSGSDSTDTQYF
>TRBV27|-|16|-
CASSPSLASSYNEQFF
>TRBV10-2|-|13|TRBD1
CASTPTGGNTQYF
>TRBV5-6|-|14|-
CASSSEGVNTEAFF
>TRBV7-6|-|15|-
CASSSSNPGIGELFF
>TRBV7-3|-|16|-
CASSPLANPNTGELFF
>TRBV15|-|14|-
CATGGGRYTGELFF
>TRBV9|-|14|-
CASSVDGNPYEQYF
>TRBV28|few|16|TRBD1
CASKPPDRVGNSPLHF
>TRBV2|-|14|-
CASSEGRSSEKLFF
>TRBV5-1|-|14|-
CASSFGQNTGELFF
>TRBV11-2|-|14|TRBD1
CASSRGTGIHEQFF
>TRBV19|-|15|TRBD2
CASSQTSGRALEQFF
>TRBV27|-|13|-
CASSLLEGETQYF
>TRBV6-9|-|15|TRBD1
CASSSQDRGQETQYF
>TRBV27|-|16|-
CASRDYRGAVTGELFF
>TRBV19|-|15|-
CASSIFPGGNQPQHF
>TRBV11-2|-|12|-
CASSLDDNEQYF
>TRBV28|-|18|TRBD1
CASSFPPWTGLKNTEAFF
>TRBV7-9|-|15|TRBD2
CASSRKREGRETQYF
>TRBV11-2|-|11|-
CASARVKTQYF
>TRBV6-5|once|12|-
CASSYNGNEQFF
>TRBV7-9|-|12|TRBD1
CASSTGGREQYF
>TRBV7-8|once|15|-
CASSPRVVGTDTQYF
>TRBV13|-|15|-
CASSPTTASVETQYF
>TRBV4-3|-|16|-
CASSQDGGALDYGYTF
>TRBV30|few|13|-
CAWTGRSNTEAFF
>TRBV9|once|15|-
CASSEGDSTNEKLFF
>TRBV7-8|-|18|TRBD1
CASSIGQGTTLRMREQYF
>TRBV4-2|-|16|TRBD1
CASSQEGQGWADTQYF
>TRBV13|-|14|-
CASSTRTGDQPQHF
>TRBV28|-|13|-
CASSPPGNQPQHF
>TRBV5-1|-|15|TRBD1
CASSYWTGRTGELFF
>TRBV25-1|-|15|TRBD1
CASSPGQGIAYEQYF
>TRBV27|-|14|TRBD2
CASSSIRLAETQYF
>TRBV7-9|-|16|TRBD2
CASSFNLAAPYNEQFF
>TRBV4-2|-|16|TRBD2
CASSHPTSGGAEEQFF
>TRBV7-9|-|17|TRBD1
CASSGRDRASFTDTQYF
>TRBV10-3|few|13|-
CAMTTEFNTEAFF
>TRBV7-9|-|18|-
CASSPPRWGTENTDTQYF
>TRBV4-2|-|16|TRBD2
CASSLGLAGEWYEQYF